Shown below are 4 T cell receptor beta chains from a single sample sequenced in a study of cytomegalovirus exposure and HLA in healthy donors (TCRdb year 2017). The library was generated by the immunoSEQ multiplex PCR assay. For the multiplex PCR, a mixture combining 60 forward primers for TCR Vbeta segments and 13 reverse primers for TCR Jbeta segments was used. The table was pulled from immuneACCESS by TCRdb, which kept in-frame rearrangements only. Such tables lose some clones; where checked, under half of the loss comes from unresolved V genes, and the rest has no known cause. Recorded for this sample are tens of thousands of clones; 75% to 80% of them occurred a single time. Together, the top ten hold 3% to 3.5% of the sample. Sequenced sample: PBMCs. These receptors were collected from a man aged 18 to 35 in good health and CMV-seronegative.

The chain employs TRBV23-1 and TRBJ1-1; 9 bases line up with TRBD1. TRBV23-1 is an open reading frame whose function is uncertain. This CDR3 is built from 12 residues. V trimming: 6 bases; J trimming: 4 bases; junction bases outside the gene matches: 0. The CDR3 here is CASRTGGTEAFF. CDR3 bases: TGCGCCAGCAGGACAGGGGGCACTGAAGCTTTCTTT.

The chain carries TRBV6-1 and TRBJ2-7; D remains ambiguous. V was pared by 7 bases and J by 9 bases, with 19 bases between. The germline V gene has CDR1 MNHNS and CDR2 SASEGT. CDR3 size: 13 residues. The CDR3 reads CASTARSSIGQYF. The DNA for the CDR3 is TGTGCCAGCACCGCCAGGTCCTCCATAGGGCAGTACTTC.

This clone has just one count. The chain combines TRBV28 with TRBJ2-2; no reliable D call. V was cut by 2 bases and J by 3 bases, with 19 bases left in between. The CDR3 contains 18 residues. The germline V gene has CDR1 MDHEN and CDR2 SYDVKM. CDR3 nucleotide sequence: TGTGCCAGCAGTTTAAGGAGCTTGCGACTTACTGACACCGGGGAGCTGTTTTTT. Encoded protein: CASSLRSLRLTDTGELFF.

The rearrangement uses TRBV9 and TRBJ1-6; 9 bases fit TRBD1. Germline V gene lookup returns CDR1 SGDLS and CDR2 YYNGEE. Germline trimming cut 0 bases from V and 7 bases from J; bases unmatched to any gene: 2. This CDR3 contains 15 residues. CDR3 loop: CASSVVGTGNSPLHF. In nucleotides, the CDR3 is TGTGCCAGCAGCGTAGTAGGGACAGGGAATTCACCCCTCCACTTT.